The T cell receptor beta chain described here comes from a study of early T cells in non-severe SARS-CoV-2 infection. Study background: The authors sequenced bulk RNA from unsorted whole blood, leaving chains unpaired.

The V gene lost 3 bases and the J gene lost 4 bases, with 16 bases spanning the gap. The CDR3 is 15 amino acids. The germline CDR1 and CDR2 sequences are DFQATT and SNEGSKA (reference sequence). Tagging with unique molecular identifiers was applied to individual cDNA molecules. TCRdb fed the 5' RACE reads into MiXCR, producing one record per CDR3 protein. The sample has over 50,000 distinct CDR3 sequences; about 8% are singletons. Sample: whole blood, taken at baseline. The clonotype originates from an adult who was a healthcare worker with PCR-confirmed SARS-CoV-2 infection or an uninfected control (not recorded which). The chain employs TRBV20-1 and TRBJ2-1; D could derive from TRBD1 or TRBD2 (5 bases each). The CDR3 sequence: CSARAGSNFYNEQFF. CDR3 coding DNA: TGCAGTGCTAGGGCAGGGAGCAACTTTTACAATGAGCAGTTCTTC.